The source of this T cell receptor beta chain is a study of T cell responses to AZD1222 COVID-19 vaccine. Study findings and constraints: Epitopes outside B.1.351 and B.1.1.7 mutated regions reportedly drew nearly half of spike TCRs. Only a handful of AZD1222 recipients tested seropositive at baseline. When two AZD1222 doses had been given, Spike-specific TCR breadth and depth rose. Most donors were white British and more were female, and clonal diversity was possibly underestimated.

This clone was counted between two and nine times. Its antigen is not identified. The J segment lost 0 bases and the V segment lost 8 bases, leaving 4 bases of the junction unmatched. The CDR3 consists of 14 residues. Germline CDR1 is LGHDT and CDR2 is YNNKEL (reference sequence). Repertoires were generated with immunoSEQ multiplex PCR, while TCRdb's copy carries only in-frame clones and drops some. This sample has fewer than 150,000 clones; about nine tenths occur once, and the top ten carry about 4.4%. The chain joins TRBV3-1 (or the pseudogene TRBV3-2) to TRBJ1-5; 7 nucleotides match TRBD1. This clonotype originated in an adult in good health. Sequences were derived from peripheral blood, sampled on day 0 of AZD1222 vaccination. CDR3 protein: CASGDRVSNQPQHF. The CDR3 region has the DNA TGTGCCAGCGGTGACAGGGTTAGCAATCAGCCCCAGCATTTT.